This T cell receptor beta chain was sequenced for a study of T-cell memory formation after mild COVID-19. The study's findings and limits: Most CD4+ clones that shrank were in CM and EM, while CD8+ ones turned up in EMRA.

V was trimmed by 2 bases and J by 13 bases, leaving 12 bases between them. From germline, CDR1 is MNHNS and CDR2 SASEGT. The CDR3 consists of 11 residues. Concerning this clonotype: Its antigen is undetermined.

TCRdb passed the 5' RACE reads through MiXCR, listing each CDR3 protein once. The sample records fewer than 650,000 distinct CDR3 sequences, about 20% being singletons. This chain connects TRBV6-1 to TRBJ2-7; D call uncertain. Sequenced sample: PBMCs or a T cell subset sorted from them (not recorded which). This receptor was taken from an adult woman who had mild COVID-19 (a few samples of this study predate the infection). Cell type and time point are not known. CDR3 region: CASSEPRPLYF. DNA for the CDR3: TGTGCCAGCAGTGAACCCAGGCCCCTCTACTTC.